The T cell receptor beta chain under discussion was sequenced for a study of T cell responses to AZD1222 COVID-19 vaccine. A word on this clone: What it binds is not known.

V was cut by 1 base and J by 0 bases, with 4 bases left in between. Germline values: CDR1 SGHAT, CDR2 FQNNGV. The CDR3 contains 13 residues. This table comes from immunoSEQ multiplex PCR, and its TCRdb copy is limited to in-frame clones, with some not included. The sample consists of 180,000 or so clones, about 89% of them appearing once. General observations from the study: Only a handful of people who got AZD1222 tested seropositive at baseline.

The specimen comprised peripheral blood, sampled 28 days after the second AZD1222 dose. This sequence joins TRBV11-2 and TRBJ2-7; D is unresolved. The origin of this receptor is an adult who received the AZD1222 COVID-19 vaccine. CDR3 in amino acids: CASSLGHSYEQYF. CDR3 nucleotide sequence: TGTGCCAGCAGCTTAGGACACTCCTACGAGCAGTACTTC.